This T cell receptor beta chain was sequenced during a study of T cell responses to AZD1222 COVID-19 vaccine (TCRdb year 2021). With regard to the full study: TCR sequencing was performed for 233 trial participants, of whom 200 to 220 were given two doses of AZD1222 and around 26 were given two doses of MenACWY control vaccine. Enrollment into the trials was organized by age into subgroups of 18-55, 56-69 and 70-plus years, and those subgroups contained approximately 160, 26 and 62 TCR-sequenced participants, respectively. The research as a whole found: After two AZD1222 doses, both the breadth and the depth of spike-specific TCRs were significantly higher than at day 0 and than in MenACWY recipients. In the small 56-69-year group, the increase in depth fell short of significance, most likely because of low power. Conclusions about previously exposed vaccinees were limited because only six AZD1222 recipients were SARS-CoV-2 seropositive at baseline. No day 14 peak-response samples were available, so repertoires were characterized only after the peak T cell response. Nearly half of unique spike-specific TCRs reportedly recognized epitopes outside regions mutated in the B.1.351 and B.1.1.7 variants. Most participants were white British and females outnumbered males, and the authors suggested that clonal diversity may have been underestimated. The whole spike protein was spanned by vaccine-associated CD4 TCRs, and dominant responses were seen in regions 160-218 and 743-854.

The CDR3 regions of human TCRbeta chains were analyzed by immunosequencing. Processing in the source paper ran as follows. TCRs in the repertoires were matched against a reference library of SARS-CoV-2-specific TCRs that had been generated with the MIRA antigen-specificity platform. Breadth meant the fraction of unique TCRs that were SARS-CoV-2-associated, whereas depth meant the fraction of total T cells that were SARS-CoV-2-associated. Each spike-specific TCR was assigned to its reactive spike region and to a CD4 or CD8 class using the MIRA data. Log10-transformed breadth and depth values were compared by one-way ANOVA with Sidak's multiple comparisons tests. Not all clones reach the TCRdb copy of this immuneACCESS table, which keeps in-frame sequences only. Checked studies attribute under half of the gap to unresolved V genes and leave the rest unexplained. V and J calls and clone size are given by that table; D and trimming were obtained from the DNA. The sample records about 94,000 clones, about 85% of which are singletons. The ten biggest clones cover 4.5% to 5% of the sample.

From the germline V gene, CDR1 is KGHSH and CDR2 is LQKENI. Trimming accounts for 0 bases at V and 7 bases at J, while the number of junction bases matched to no gene is 6. Including cysteine and phenylalanine, the CDR3 has 15 amino acids. Only the CDR3 region is kept as DNA, spanning 45 bases read in frame from base 1. Turning to this clone: Its antigen target is currently unknown. Per-base quality was not reported, and no clone a single base away is much larger than it.

The time point label, as the study defines it: about 28 days (+/-7) after the second vaccine dose. AZD1222 recipients whose second dose came at about 4 weeks and those whose second dose came at about 12 weeks were combined into one group, since spike-specific TCR depth and breadth did not differ between the two schedules. Vaccinee samples came from UK trials COV001 and COV002, including a single-blind randomized controlled phase 2/3 trial of AZD1222 (ChAdOx1 nCoV-19) in healthy adults. For TCRbeta chain sequencing, PBMC samples were collected from trial participants at day 0 and at day 28 after the second dose.

The source material was peripheral blood, sampled 28 days after the second AZD1222 dose. The clonotype originates from an adult who received the AZD1222 COVID-19 vaccine. The chain is encoded by TRBV18 joined to TRBJ2-5, with TRBD1 identical over 9 junction bases. The DNA is TGTGCCAGCTCACCACCAACAGGGGGCGCAAGGACCCAGTACTTC. Its protein product is CASSPPTGGARTQYF.